This TCR beta chain was recorded in a study of T-cell memory formation after mild COVID-19 (dated by TCRdb to 2020 to 2022). Some background on the complete study: Most TCR sequence clusters were specific to one of the two donors. Two young, previously healthy adult volunteers made up the cohort, one male and one female. Longitudinal TCRalpha and TCRbeta repertoire sequencing tracked T-cell clones expanding and contracting after mild COVID-19 in a couple of donors.

Findings and caveats that apply to the study as a whole: Some responding clones were detected in pre-infection memory, suggesting pre-existing cross-reactive memory T cells joined the SARS-CoV-2 response. SARS-CoV-2 specificity of the second-wave clones peaking on day 37 was not confirmed. Contracting CD4+ clones were located mainly in the CM and EM memory subsets, whereas CD8+ clones were found to be enriched in EMRA. Balanced CD4/CD8 phenotypes were observed for clones contracting from day 15 to 85, whereas a bias towards CD4+ was observed for a second wave of clones expanding from day 15 to 37. Only a couple of mild cases were covered by the study, and larger cohorts that include severe cases with pre-infection samples were considered necessary.

Ficoll-Paque density gradient centrifugation was used to isolate PBMCs. For sequencing, an Illumina NovaSeq 6000 was employed. TCRalpha and TCRbeta cDNA libraries were built by 5'RACE with constant-segment primers, adding sample barcodes and unique molecular identifiers. RNA was extracted from every sample with Trizol reagent. Libraries were amplified in two PCR steps, with a second sample barcode and Illumina TruSeq adapters added in the second step. Sequencing of the libraries was done on an Illumina NovaSeq, producing 2 x 150 bp paired-end reads. On the authors' methods: Demultiplexing of reads and collapsing into UMI-guided consensus sequences were performed with migec v1.2.7. With mixcr v2.1.11, UMI consensuses were aligned to TRA and TRB V and J templates and assembled into clonotypes. Clonotypes were classified as expanded or contracted when called significant by both edgeR and NoisET, with noise models trained on biological replicates. For edgeR calls, a false discovery rate-adjusted p below 0.01 and a log2 fold-change threshold of 1 were applied. As an exploratory analysis of dynamics, PCA with hierarchical clustering was applied to max-normalized trajectories of the 1000 most abundant clonotypes. Each responding clone was given a CD4 or CD8 phenotype based on the CD4+ and CD8+ repertoires, which had been sequenced separately. Using fastp at Q25 and MiXCR, TCRdb reprocessed the public reads and kept productive beta chains. All rows with the same CDR3 protein become a single entry with the most common DNA and genes. TCRdb's processing, not the authors' own work, is the source of the V and J calls. This sample holds under 450,000 distinct CDR3 sequences; about 22% were observed only once. Roughly 14% of the sample goes to the ten largest clones.

V and J are truncated by 2 bases and 2 bases respectively, leaving an intervening sequence of 6 bases. There are 14 amino acids in the CDR3, from cysteine to phenylalanine inclusive. Only the CDR3 region is kept as DNA, spanning 42 bases read in frame from base 1. A word on this clonotype: It has no known antigen specificity. There are no base qualities to consult, and no much larger clone falls within one base.

The sample consisted of PBMCs or a T cell subset sorted from them (not recorded which). The receptor's source is an adult woman who had mild COVID-19 (a few samples of this study predate the infection). The sample titles of this study are shuffled in the database, so cell type and time point are left out; the donor was told from shared clones. This chain is built from TRBV12-3 or TRBV12-4 and TRBJ2-2; confidence is insufficient to name the D gene. For the CDR3, the sequence is CASSLPVNTGELFF. The DNA sequence is TGTGCCAGCAGTTTACCGGTTAACACCGGGGAGCTGTTTTTT.